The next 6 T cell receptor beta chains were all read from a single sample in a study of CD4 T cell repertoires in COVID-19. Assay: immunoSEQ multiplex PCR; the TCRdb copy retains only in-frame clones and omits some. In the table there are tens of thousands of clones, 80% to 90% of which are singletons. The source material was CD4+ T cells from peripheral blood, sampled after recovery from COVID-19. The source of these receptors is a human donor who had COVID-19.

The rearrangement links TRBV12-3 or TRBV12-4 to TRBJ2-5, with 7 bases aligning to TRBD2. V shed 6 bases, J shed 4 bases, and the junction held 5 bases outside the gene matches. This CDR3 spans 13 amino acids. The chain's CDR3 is CASRAGPGETQYF. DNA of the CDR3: TGTGCCAGCAGAGCGGGGCCAGGAGAGACCCAGTACTTC.

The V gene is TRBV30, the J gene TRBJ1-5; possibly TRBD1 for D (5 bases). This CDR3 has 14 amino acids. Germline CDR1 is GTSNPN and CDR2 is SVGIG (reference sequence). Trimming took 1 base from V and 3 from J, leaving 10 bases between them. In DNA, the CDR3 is TGTGCCTGGAGTGGGGGCTCCAACAATCAGCCCCAGCATTTT. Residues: CAWSGGSNNQPQHF. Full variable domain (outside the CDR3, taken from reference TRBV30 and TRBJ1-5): SQTIHQWPATLVQPVGSPLSLECTVEGTSNPNLYWYRQAAGRGLQLLFYSVGIGQISSEVPQNLSASRPQDRQFILSSKKLLLSDSGFYLCAWSGGSNNQPQHFGDGTRLSIL.

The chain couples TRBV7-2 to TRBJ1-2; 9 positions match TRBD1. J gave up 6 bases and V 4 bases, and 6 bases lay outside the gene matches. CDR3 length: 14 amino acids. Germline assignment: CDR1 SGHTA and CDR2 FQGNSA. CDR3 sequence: CASSSTGGVDGYTF. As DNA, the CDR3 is TGTGCCAGCAGCTCTACAGGGGGCGTTGATGGCTACACCTTC.

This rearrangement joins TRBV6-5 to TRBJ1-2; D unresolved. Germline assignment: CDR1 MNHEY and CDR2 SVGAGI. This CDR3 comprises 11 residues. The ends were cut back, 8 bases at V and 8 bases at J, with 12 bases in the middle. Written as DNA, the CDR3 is TGTGCCAGCTCCGGGAATGGGGGCTACACCTTC. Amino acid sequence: CASSGNGGYTF.

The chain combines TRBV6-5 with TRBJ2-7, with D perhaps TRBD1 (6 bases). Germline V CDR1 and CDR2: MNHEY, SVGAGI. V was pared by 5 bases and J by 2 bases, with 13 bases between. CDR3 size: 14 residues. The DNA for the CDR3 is TGTGCCAGCAGTCCCCGGACAGCTACCTACGAGCAGTACTTC. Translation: CASSPRTATYEQYF.

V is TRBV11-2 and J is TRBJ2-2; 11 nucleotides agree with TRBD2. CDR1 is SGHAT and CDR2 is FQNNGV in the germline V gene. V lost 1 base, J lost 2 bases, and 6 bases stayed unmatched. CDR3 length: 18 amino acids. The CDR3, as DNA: TGTGCCAGCAGCTTAGCACAGCTAGCGGGAGGCAACACCGGGGAGCTGTTTTTT. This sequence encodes CASSLAQLAGGNTGELFF.